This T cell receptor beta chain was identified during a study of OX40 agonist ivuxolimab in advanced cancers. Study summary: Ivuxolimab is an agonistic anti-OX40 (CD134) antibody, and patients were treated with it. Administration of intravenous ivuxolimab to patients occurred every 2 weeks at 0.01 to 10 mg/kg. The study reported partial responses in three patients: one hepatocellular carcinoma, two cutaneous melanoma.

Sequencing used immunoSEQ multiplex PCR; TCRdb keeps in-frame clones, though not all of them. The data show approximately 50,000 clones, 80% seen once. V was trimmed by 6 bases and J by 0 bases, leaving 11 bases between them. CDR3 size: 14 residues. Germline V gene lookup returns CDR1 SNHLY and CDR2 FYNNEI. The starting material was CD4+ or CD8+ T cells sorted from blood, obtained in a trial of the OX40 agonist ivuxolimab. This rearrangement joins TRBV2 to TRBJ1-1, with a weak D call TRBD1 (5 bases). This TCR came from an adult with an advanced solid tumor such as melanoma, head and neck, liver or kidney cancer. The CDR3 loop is CASSRVGVNTEAFF. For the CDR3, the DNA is TGTGCCAGCAGCAGGGTCGGAGTGAACACTGAAGCTTTCTTT.